This entry lists 10 T cell receptor beta chains sequenced from one sample in a study of OX40 agonist ivuxolimab in advanced cancers. The protocol was immunoSEQ multiplex PCR, while the TCRdb copy is restricted to in-frame clones and leaves out a portion. The table includes about 140,000 clones, 90% detected once. The sample consisted of CD4+ or CD8+ T cells sorted from blood, taken in a trial of the OX40 agonist ivuxolimab. The receptors here all came from an adult with an advanced solid tumor such as melanoma, head and neck, liver or kidney cancer.

The chain has TRBV9 and TRBJ2-3; 10 bases agree with TRBD2. The CDR3 extends over 16 amino acids. CDR1 is SGDLS, CDR2 YYNGEE, per germline. The trim removed 4 bases at V and 1 base at J, leaving 6 bases unmatched. The CDR3 sequence is CASSPPGTSGTDTQYF. The CDR3 region has the DNA TGTGCCAGCAGCCCTCCCGGGACTAGCGGCACAGATACGCAGTATTTT.

Points on this clone: The same CDR3 also results from other DNA sequences found in this sample. V usage is TRBV5-1 and J usage is TRBJ1-1; weak D call: TRBD1 (5 bases). CDR1 is SGHRS, CDR2 YFSETQ, per germline. The CDR3 is 13 residues long. V dropped 2 bases and J dropped 5 bases, with 10 bases sitting between them. The CDR3 DNA reads as TGCGCCAGCAGCTTTGAGGGGCGAACTGAAGCTTTCTTT. It yields the protein CASSFEGRTEAFF.

This chain joins TRBV14 and TRBJ2-1; D unclear. CDR1 is SGHDN and CDR2 is FVKESK in the germline V gene. This CDR3 spans 14 amino acids. Trimming took 0 bases from V and 13 from J, leaving 16 bases between them. The CDR3 loop is CASSQDSTVQTQFF. The CDR3 DNA follows: TGTGCCAGCAGCCAAGATAGCACAGTCCAAACACAGTTCTTC.

This chain connects TRBV9 to TRBJ2-2, with D possibly matching TRBD1 (5 bases). Germline V gene data show CDR1 as SGDLS and CDR2 as YYNGEE. This CDR3 contains 17 residues. V was pared by 4 bases and J by 5 bases, with 21 bases between. The CDR3 sequence is CASSPAWAGLETGELFF. The CDR3 DNA reads as TGTGCCAGCAGCCCAGCATGGGCAGGGTTGGAAACCGGGGAGCTGTTTTTT. Using reference TRBV9 and TRBJ2-2 for the parts outside the CDR3, the full variable domain is DSGVTQTPKHLITATGQRVTLRCSPRSGDLSVYWYQQSLDQGLQFLIQYYNGEERAKGNILERFSAQQFPDLHSELNLSSLELGDSALYFCASSPAWAGLETGELFFGEGSRLTVL.

The chain is built from TRBV7-3 and TRBJ2-3; D may be TRBD2 (6 bases). CDR1 is SGHTA, CDR2 FQGTGA, per germline. The CDR3 is 14 residues long. The V end was cut by 2 bases, the J end by 3 bases, with 9 bases between. The CDR3 DNA sequence: TGTGCCAGCAGCTTATCGGGGAGGACAGATACGCAGTATTTT. It yields the protein CASSLSGRTDTQYF.

This rearrangement joins TRBV4-1 to TRBJ1-1; D perhaps matches TRBD1 (6 bases). This CDR3 spans 17 amino acids. The V end lost 3 bases, the J end lost 6 bases, and 23 bases lay between the germline ends. Germline V lookup: CDR1 MGHRA, CDR2 YSYEKL. CDR3 loop: CASSHAFPRDRSPEAFF. The CDR3 DNA reads as TGCGCCAGCAGCCACGCGTTCCCTAGAGACAGGTCCCCTGAAGCTTTCTTT.

This chain connects TRBV11-2 to TRBJ2-1; tentatively, D is TRBD1 or TRBD2 (5 bases each). There are 13 residues in the CDR3. V shed 5 bases and J shed 6 bases, with 11 bases lying between them. The germline V gene has CDR1 SGHAT and CDR2 FQNNGV. The CDR3 here is CASSTGTRNEQFF. CDR3 nucleotide sequence: TGTGCCAGCAGCACCGGGACCCGCAATGAGCAGTTCTTC.

The J gene is TRBJ1-2, the V gene TRBV9, with TRBD1 matching 10 bases. CDR1 and CDR2 (germline): SGDLS, YYNGEE. J gave up 5 bases and V 0 bases, and 13 bases lay outside the gene matches. The CDR3 has 18 residues. The CDR3 protein is CASSVGQGAREWEYGYTF. The CDR3, as DNA: TGTGCCAGCAGCGTAGGACAGGGGGCCAGGGAGTGGGAGTATGGCTACACCTTC.

The chain combines TRBV9 with TRBJ2-7, with 8 bases aligning to TRBD2. Losses at the gene ends were 2 bases for V and 6 bases for J; bases not matched to a gene: 4. Germline assignment: CDR1 SGDLS and CDR2 YYNGEE. The CDR3 totals 13 residues. DNA of the CDR3: TGTGCCAGCAGCGTCGGACTAGCTGCCGAGCAGTACTTC. This translates into CASSVGLAAEQYF.

The rearrangement uses TRBV5-1 and TRBJ2-4; the match to TRBD1 covers 12 bases. Per the germline V gene, CDR1 is SGHRS and CDR2 is YFSETQ. Trimming took 3 bases from V and 1 from J; bases not matched to a gene: 2. The CDR3 runs to 16 residues. CDR3 DNA sequence: TGCGCCAGCAGCTCGGGACAGGGGGCCGCCAAAAACATTCAGTACTTC. This gives the protein CASSSGQGAAKNIQYF.